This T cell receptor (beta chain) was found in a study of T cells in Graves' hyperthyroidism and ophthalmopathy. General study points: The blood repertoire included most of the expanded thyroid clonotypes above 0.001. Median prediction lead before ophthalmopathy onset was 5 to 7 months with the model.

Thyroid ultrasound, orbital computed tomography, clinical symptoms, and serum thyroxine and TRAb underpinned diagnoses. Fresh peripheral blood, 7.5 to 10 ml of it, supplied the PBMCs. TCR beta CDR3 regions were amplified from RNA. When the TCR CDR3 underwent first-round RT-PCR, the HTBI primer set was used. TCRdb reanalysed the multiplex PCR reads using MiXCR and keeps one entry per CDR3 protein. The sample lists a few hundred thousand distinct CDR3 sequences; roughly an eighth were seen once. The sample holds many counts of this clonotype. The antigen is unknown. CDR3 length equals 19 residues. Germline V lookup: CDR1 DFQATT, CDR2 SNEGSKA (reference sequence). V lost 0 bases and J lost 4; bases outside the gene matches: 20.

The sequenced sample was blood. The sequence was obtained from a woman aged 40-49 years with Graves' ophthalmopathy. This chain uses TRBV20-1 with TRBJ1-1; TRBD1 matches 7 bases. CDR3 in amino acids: CSARDLFFTRGQMSTEAFF. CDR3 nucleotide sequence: TGCAGTGCTAGAGATCTCTTTTTTACTAGGGGGCAAATGAGCACTGAAGCTTTCTTT.